The following is a TCR beta chain sequence with its context. As yet, its antigen is unknown. Only in-frame clones appear in the TCRdb table, and some are missing; sequencing was by immunoSEQ multiplex PCR. The sample includes about 18,000 clones, over 70% of them seen just once. With V trimmed by 0 bases and J by 4 bases, 7 bases remained unmatched. Looked up from germline, CDR1 is SGDLS and CDR2 is YYNGEE. There are 16 residues in the CDR3. The sample comes from a study of OX40 agonist ivuxolimab in advanced cancers. Overall study context: The diagnoses of dose-escalation patients were hepatocellular carcinoma, melanoma, renal cell or head and neck cancer. The dose-escalation cohort was over 65% male, with a mean age of 60 years, ranging roughly 23 to 85. Study-level points and caveats: Among the lowest peripheral clonal expansion occurred in 0.1-3.0 mg/kg partial responders.

The sampling schedule covered blood at baseline, cycle 4 day 1, and cycle 7 day 1. The sequence derives from an adult with an advanced solid tumor such as melanoma, head and neck, liver or kidney cancer. Sequenced here: CD4+ or CD8+ T cells sorted from blood, sampled in a trial of the OX40 agonist ivuxolimab. The V and J genes are TRBV9 and TRBJ2-1; 7 bases map to TRBD1. The CDR3 sequence is CASSVAGTVSYNEQFF. The CDR3 DNA sequence: TGTGCCAGCAGCGTAGCTGGGACAGTTAGTTACAATGAGCAGTTCTTC.